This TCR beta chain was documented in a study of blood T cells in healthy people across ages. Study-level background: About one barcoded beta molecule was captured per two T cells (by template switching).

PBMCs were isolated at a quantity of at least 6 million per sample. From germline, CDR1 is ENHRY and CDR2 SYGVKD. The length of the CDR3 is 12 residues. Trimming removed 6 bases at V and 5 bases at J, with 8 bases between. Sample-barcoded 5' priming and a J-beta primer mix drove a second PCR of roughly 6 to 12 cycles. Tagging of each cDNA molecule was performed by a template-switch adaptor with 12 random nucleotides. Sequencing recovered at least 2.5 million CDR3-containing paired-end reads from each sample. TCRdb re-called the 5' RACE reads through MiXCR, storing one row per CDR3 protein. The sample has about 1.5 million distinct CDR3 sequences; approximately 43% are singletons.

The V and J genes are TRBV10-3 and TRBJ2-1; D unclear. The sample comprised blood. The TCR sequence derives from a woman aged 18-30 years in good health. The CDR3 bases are TGTGCCATCAGAGGCGGAAACAATGAGCAGTTCTTC. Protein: CAIRGGNNEQFF.